This TCR beta chain was captured in a study of blood T cells in healthy people across ages. Overall study findings and caveats: There was no known CMV status for donors, so expanded clonotype changes were possibly confounded. Significant beta diversity loss was already apparent by age roughly 40, declining roughly linearly.

In the case of this clonotype: Its cognate antigen is unknown. A much larger clone differs by one base, so this may be a read error.

Isolation yielded PBMCs, at least 7 million per sample, in every case. Samples each had at least 6 micrograms of total RNA extracted. The second PCR ran roughly 7 to 12 cycles with a sample-barcoded 5' primer and J-beta primers. TCRdb reanalysed the 5' RACE reads using MiXCR and keeps one entry per CDR3 protein. Of 700,000 to 950,000 distinct CDR3 sequences in the sample, about 42% were seen once. The sample was blood. The TCR originated in a woman between 55 and 75 years old in good health.

The DNA of the CDR3 is TGCGCCAGCAGCCAGGGACAGGGGAAAAACATTCAGTGCTTC. Translated, it gives CASSQGQGKNIQCF. The chain has TRBV5-1 and TRBJ2-4; 10 positions match TRBD1. Germline V gene data show CDR1 as SGHRS and CDR2 as YFSETQ. The CDR3 contains 14 residues.